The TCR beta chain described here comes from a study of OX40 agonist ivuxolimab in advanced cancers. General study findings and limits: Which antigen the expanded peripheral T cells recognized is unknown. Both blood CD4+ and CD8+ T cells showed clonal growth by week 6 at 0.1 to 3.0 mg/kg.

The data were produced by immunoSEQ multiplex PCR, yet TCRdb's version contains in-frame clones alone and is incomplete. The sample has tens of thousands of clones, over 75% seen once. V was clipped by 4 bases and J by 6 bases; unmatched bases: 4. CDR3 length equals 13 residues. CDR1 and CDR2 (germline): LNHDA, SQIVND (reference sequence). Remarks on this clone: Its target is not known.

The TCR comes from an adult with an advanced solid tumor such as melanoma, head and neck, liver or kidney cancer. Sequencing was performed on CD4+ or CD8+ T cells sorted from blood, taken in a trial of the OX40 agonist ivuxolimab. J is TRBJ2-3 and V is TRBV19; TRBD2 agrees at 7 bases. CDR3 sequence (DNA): TGTGCCAGTAGTAAGGGTAGCGGGGATACGCAGTATTTT. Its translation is CASSKGSGDTQYF.